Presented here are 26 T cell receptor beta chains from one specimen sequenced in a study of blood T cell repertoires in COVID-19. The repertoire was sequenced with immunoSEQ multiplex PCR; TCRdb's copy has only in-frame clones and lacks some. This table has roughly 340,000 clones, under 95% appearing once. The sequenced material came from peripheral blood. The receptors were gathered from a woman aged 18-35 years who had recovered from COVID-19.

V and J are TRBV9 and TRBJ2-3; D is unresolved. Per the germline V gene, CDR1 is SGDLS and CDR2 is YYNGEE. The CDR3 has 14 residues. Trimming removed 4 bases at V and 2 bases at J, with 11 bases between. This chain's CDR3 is CASSPTINTDTQYF. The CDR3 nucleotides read TGTGCCAGCAGCCCAACTATAAACACAGATACGCAGTATTTT.

CDR3: CASSQGAATYTDTQYF. The CDR3 nucleotides read TGCGCCAGCAGCCAAGGGGCTGCCACCTACACAGATACGCAGTATTTT. The chain couples TRBV4-3 to TRBJ2-3; D remains unclear. Germline values: CDR1 LGHNA, CDR2 YSLEER. V shed 1 base and J shed 2 bases, with 13 bases lying between them. The CDR3 spans 16 residues.

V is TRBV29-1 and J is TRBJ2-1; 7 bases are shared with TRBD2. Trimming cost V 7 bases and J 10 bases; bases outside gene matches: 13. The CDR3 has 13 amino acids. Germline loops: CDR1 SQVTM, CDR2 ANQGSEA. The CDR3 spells CSEGRGGAKEQFF. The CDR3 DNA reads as TGCAGCGAGGGCCGGGGAGGGGCCAAGGAGCAGTTCTTC.

In nucleotides, the CDR3 is TGTGCCTGGAACAAAGGACAGTATACAACTGAAGCTTTCTTT. This gives the protein CAWNKGQYTTEAFF. This chain uses TRBV30 with TRBJ1-1; D perhaps matches TRBD1 (6 bases). The ends were cut back, 4 bases at V and 5 bases at J, with 17 bases in the middle. The CDR3 has 14 residues. The germline gives CDR1 GTSNPN, CDR2 SVGIG (reference sequence).

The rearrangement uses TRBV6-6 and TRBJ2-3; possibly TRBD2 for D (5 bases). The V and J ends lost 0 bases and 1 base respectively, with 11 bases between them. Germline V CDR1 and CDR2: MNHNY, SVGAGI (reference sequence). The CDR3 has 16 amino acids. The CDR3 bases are TGTGCCAGCAGTTACTCCCAAGTCGGGGGCACAGATACGCAGTATTTT. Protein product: CASSYSQVGGTDTQYF.

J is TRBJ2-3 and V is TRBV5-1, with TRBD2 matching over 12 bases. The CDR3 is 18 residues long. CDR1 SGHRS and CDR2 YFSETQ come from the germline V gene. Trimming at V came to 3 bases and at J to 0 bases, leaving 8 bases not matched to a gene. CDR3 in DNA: TGCGCCAGCAGCTACCGGACTAGCGGGGATTCTAGCACAGATACGCAGTATTTT. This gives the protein CASSYRTSGDSSTDTQYF.

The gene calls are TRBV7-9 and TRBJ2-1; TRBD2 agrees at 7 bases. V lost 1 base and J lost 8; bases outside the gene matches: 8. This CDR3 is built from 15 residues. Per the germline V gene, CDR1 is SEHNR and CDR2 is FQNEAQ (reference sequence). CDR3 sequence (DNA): TGTGCCAGCAGCTTAGGAACTAGCGTATTATATGAGCAGTTCTTC. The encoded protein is CASSLGTSVLYEQFF.

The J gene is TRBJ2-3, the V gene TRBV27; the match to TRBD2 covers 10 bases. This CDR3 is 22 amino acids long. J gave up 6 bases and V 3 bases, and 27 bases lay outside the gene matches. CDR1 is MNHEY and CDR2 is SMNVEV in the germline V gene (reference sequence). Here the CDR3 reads CASSFPLFDSGRSGPMVDTQYF. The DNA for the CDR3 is TGTGCCAGCAGTTTCCCTCTTTTTGATAGCGGGAGGTCTGGTCCTATGGTGGATACGCAGTATTTT.

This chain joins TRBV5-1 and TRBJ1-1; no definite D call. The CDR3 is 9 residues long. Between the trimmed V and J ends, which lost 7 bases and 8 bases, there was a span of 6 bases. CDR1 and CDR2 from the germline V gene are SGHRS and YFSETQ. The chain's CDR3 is CASAHEAFF. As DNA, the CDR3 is TGCGCCAGCGCGCACGAAGCTTTCTTT.

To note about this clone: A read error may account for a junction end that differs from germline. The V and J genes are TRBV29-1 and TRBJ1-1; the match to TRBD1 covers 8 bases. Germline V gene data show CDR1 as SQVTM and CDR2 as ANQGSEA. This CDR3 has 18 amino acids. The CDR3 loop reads CSVEGPLQGADRNTEAFF. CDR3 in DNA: TGCAGCGTCGAAGGGCCTCTCCAGGGGGCGGATAGGAACACTGAAGCTTTCTTT.

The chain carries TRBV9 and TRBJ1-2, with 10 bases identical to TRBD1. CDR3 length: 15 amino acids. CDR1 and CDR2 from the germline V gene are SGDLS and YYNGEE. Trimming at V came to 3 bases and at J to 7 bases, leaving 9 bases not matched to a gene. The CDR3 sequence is CASSAPGQGFGGYTF. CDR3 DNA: TGTGCCAGCAGCGCACCGGGACAGGGGTTTGGTGGCTACACCTTC.

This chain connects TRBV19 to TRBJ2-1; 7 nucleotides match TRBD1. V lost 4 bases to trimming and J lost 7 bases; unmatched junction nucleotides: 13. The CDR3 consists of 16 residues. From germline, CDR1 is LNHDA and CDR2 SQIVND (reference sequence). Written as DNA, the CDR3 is TGTGCCAGTAGTACATACGGGCAGGGGGTAATAAATGAGCAGTTCTTC. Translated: CASSTYGQGVINEQFF.

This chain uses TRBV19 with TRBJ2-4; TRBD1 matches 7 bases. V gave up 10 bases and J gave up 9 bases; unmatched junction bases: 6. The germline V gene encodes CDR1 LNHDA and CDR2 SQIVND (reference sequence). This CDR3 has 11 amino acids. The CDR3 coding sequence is TGTGCCACTTCGACAGGGCGCATTCAGTACTTC. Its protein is CATSTGRIQYF.

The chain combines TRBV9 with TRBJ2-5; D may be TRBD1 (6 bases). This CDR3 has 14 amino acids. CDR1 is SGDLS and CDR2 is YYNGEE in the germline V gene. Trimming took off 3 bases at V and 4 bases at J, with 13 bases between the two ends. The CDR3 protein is CASSATGWGETQYF. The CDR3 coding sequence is TGTGCCAGCAGCGCCACAGGGTGGGGAGAGACCCAGTACTTC.

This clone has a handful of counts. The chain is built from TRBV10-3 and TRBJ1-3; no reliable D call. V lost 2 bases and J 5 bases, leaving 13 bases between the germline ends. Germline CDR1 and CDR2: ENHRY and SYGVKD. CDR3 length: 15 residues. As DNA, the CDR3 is TGTGCCATCAGTGAGAGGTTGGGCAAAAGAAACACCATATATTTT. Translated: CAISERLGKRNTIYF.

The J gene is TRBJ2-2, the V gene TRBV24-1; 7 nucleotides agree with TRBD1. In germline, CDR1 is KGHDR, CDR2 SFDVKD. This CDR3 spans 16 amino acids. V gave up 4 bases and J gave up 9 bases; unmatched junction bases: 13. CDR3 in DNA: TGTGCCACCAGTGACTCGGGACAGCGAGAGGGCCGGGAGCTGTTTTTT. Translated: CATSDSGQREGRELFF.

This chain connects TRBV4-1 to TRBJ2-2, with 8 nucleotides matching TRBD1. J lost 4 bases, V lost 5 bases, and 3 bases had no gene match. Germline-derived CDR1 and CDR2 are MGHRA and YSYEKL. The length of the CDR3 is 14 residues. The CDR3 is CASSSGGSTGELFF. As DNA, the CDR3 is TGCGCCAGCAGCTCAGGGGGCAGCACCGGGGAGCTGTTTTTT.

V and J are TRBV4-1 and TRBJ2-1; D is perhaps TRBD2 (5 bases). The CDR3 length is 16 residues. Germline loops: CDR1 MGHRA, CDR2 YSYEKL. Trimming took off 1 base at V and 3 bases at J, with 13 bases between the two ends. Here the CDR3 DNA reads TGCGCCAGCAGCCAAGTACCAGCGGCAAGCTACAATGAGCAGTTCTTC. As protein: CASSQVPAASYNEQFF.

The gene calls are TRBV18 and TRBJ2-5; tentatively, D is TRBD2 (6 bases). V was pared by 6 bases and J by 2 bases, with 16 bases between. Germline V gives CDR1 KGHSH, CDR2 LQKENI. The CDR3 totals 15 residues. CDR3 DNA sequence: TGTGCCAGCTCTCCATCTGCTAGCGTACAAGAGACCCAGTACTTC. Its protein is CASSPSASVQETQYF.

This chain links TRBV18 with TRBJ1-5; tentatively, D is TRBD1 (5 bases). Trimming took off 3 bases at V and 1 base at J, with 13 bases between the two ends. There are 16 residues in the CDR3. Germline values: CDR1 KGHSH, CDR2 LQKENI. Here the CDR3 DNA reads TGTGCCAGCTCACCCGTAGGGCAGGGAAGCAATCAGCCCCAGCATTTT. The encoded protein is CASSPVGQGSNQPQHF.

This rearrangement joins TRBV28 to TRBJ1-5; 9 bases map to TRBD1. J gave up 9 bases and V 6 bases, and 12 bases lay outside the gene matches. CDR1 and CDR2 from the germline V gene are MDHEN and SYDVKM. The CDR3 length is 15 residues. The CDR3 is CASRTGGTLGGPQHF. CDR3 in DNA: TGTGCCAGCAGGACAGGGGGGACACTCGGTGGGCCCCAGCATTTT.

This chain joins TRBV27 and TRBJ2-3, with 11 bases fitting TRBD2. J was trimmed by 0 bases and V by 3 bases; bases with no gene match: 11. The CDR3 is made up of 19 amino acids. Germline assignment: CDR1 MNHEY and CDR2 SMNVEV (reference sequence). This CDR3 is CASSFGTSGKNPSTDTQYF. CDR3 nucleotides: TGTGCCAGCAGTTTCGGGACTAGCGGCAAAAACCCTAGCACAGATACGCAGTATTTT.

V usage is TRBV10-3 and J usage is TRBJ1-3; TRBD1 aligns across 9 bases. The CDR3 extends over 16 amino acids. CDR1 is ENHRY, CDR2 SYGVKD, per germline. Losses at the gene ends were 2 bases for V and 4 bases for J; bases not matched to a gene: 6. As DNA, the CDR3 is TGTGCCATCAGTGAGGGTTCCGGGACAGGGGGAAACACCATATATTTT. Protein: CAISEGSGTGGNTIYF.

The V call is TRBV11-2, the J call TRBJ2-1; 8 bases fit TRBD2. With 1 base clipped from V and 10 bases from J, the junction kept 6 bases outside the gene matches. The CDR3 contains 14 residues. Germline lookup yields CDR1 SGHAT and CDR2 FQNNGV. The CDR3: CASSLAGGLGEQFF. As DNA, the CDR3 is TGTGCCAGCAGCTTAGCGGGAGGGCTGGGGGAGCAGTTCTTC.

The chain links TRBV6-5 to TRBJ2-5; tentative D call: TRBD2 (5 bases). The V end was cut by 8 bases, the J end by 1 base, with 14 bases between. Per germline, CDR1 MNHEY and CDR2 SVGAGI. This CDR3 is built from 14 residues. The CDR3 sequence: CASHGEPGQETQYF. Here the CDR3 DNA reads TGTGCCAGCCATGGGGAGCCCGGCCAAGAGACCCAGTACTTC.

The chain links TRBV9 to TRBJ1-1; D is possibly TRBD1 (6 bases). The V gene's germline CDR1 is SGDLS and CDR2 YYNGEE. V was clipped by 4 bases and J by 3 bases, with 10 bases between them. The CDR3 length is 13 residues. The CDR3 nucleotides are TGTGCCAGCAGCCCAGGACAGCACACTGAAGCTTTCTTT. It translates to CASSPGQHTEAFF.